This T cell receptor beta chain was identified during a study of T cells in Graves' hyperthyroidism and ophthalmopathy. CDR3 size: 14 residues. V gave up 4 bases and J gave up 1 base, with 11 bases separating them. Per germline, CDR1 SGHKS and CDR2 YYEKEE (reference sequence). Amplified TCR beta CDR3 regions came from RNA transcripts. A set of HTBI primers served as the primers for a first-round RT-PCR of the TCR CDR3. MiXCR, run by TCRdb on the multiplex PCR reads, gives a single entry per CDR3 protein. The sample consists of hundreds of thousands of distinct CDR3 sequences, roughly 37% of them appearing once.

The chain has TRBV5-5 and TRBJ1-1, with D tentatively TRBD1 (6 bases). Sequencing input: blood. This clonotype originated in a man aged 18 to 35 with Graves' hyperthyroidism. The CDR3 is CASSHGQTNTEAFF. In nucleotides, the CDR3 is TGTGCCAGCAGCCATGGACAGACGAACACTGAAGCTTTCTTT. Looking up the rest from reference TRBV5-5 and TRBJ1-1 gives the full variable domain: DAGVTQSPTHLIKTRGQQVTLRCSPISGHKSVSWYQQVLGQGPQFIFQYYEKEERGRGNFPDRFSARQFPNYSSELNVNALLLGDSALYLCASSHGQTNTEAFFGQGTRLTVV.